What follows are 9 T cell receptor beta chains derived from one specimen sequenced in a study of T cells after yellow fever vaccination. TCRdb independently ran MiXCR on the 5' RACE reads; one entry per CDR3 protein. The table has some 390,000 distinct CDR3 sequences, 6.2% seen once; the top ten hold approximately 16%. The sequences come from PBMCs, collected 5 days after the yellow fever booster vaccination. The source is a man younger than 40 who received the YFV17D yellow fever vaccine.

This clonotype appeared many times. The chain is built from TRBV7-9 and TRBJ2-7, with TRBD1 matching 9 bases. CDR1 SEHNR and CDR2 FQNEAQ come from the germline V gene (reference sequence). The CDR3 covers 16 residues. Germline trimming cut 0 bases from V and 2 bases from J; bases unmatched to any gene: 5. The CDR3 spells CASSLAEGQGPYEQYF. For the CDR3, the DNA is TGTGCCAGCAGCTTAGCGGAGGGACAGGGACCCTACGAGCAGTACTTC.

The chain links TRBV4-3 to TRBJ2-1; D is perhaps TRBD1 or TRBD2 (5 bases each). V lost 4 bases to trimming and J lost 0 bases, with 10 bases between them. Germline V gene data show CDR1 as LGHNA and CDR2 as YSLEER. The length of the CDR3 is 15 residues. CDR3: CASSPGASSYNEQFF. The CDR3 DNA sequence: TGCGCCAGCAGCCCCGGGGCGAGCTCCTACAATGAGCAGTTCTTC.

This chain uses TRBV7-8 with TRBJ2-1; a weak D match, TRBD1 (5 bases). V lost 6 bases and J 3 bases, leaving 12 bases between the germline ends. Germline V gene sequence: CDR1 SGHVS, CDR2 FQNEAQ. This CDR3 region has 14 residues. CDR3 sequence reads: CASSFREVYNEQFF. The CDR3 nucleotides are TGTGCCAGCAGTTTCAGGGAAGTCTACAATGAGCAGTTCTTC. Looking up the rest from reference TRBV7-8 and TRBJ2-1 gives the full variable domain: GAGVSQSPRYKVAKRGQDVALRCDPISGHVSLFWYQQALGQGPEFLTYFQNEAQLDKSGLPSDRFFAERPEGSVSTLKIQRTQQEDSAVYLCASSFREVYNEQFFGPGTRLTVL.

This clonotype was counted a few times. The V and J genes are TRBV7-2 and TRBJ2-1; either TRBD1 or TRBD2 may supply D (5 bases each). Trimming took 9 bases from V and 0 from J, leaving 15 bases between them. The length of the CDR3 is 15 residues. Germline CDR1 and CDR2: SGHTA and FQGNSA. The CDR3 coding sequence is TGTGCCAGTAAAACCGGGGCCAGCTCCTACAATGAGCAGTTCTTC. Protein sequence: CASKTGASSYNEQFF.

V and J are TRBV5-5 and TRBJ2-1; TRBD1 or TRBD2 may be the D gene (5 bases each). Looked up from germline, CDR1 is SGHKS and CDR2 is YYEKEE (reference sequence). V lost 4 bases to trimming and J lost 10 bases, with 21 bases between them. There are 15 residues in the CDR3. This CDR3 is CASSTSAGAASEQFF. The DNA of the CDR3 is TGTGCCAGCAGCACATCAGCCGGGGCGGCGAGCGAGCAGTTCTTC.

The chain employs TRBV11-1 and TRBJ2-1; D is perhaps TRBD1 or TRBD2 (5 bases each). CDR1 is SGHAT and CDR2 is FQDESV in the germline V gene (reference sequence). CDR3 size: 14 residues. V was pared by 5 bases and J by 9 bases, with 17 bases between. CDR3 in amino acids: CASSLPRGPVEQFF. CDR3 DNA: TGTGCCAGCAGCCTCCCGAGGGGCCCTGTTGAGCAGTTCTTC.

The chain carries TRBV5-1 and TRBJ1-1, with D perhaps matching TRBD1 (5 bases). The CDR3 runs 14 residues. V gave up 2 bases and J gave up 4 bases, with 12 bases separating them. CDR1 is SGHRS, CDR2 YFSETQ, per germline. Here the CDR3 reads CASSFQGVFTEAFF. The CDR3 region has the DNA TGCGCCAGCAGCTTCCAGGGAGTTTTCACTGAAGCTTTCTTT.

This clonotype showed up just a few times. This chain connects TRBV27 to TRBJ2-5, with unresolved D. Germline loops: CDR1 MNHEY, CDR2 SMNVEV (reference sequence). The CDR3 totals 14 residues. The ends were cut back, 9 bases at V and 4 bases at J, with 18 bases in the middle. In DNA, the CDR3 is TGTGCCAGAGGCCGGAATGAGCTCGGAGAGACCCAGTACTTC. This sequence encodes CARGRNELGETQYF.

This clonotype showed up just a few times. The chain joins TRBV5-1 to TRBJ2-5; 8 nucleotides align to TRBD2. With 4 bases clipped from V and 5 bases from J, the junction kept 16 bases outside the gene matches. CDR3 length: 17 residues. Germline assignment: CDR1 SGHRS and CDR2 YFSETQ. The CDR3 spells CASSPGLGVGLTETQYF. The CDR3, as DNA: TGCGCCAGCAGCCCGGGACTAGGAGTAGGTCTGACGGAGACCCAGTACTTC. The whole variable domain, remainder taken from reference TRBV5-1 and TRBJ2-5, is KAGVTQTPRYLIKTRGQQVTLSCSPISGHRSVSWYQQTPGQGLQFLFEYFSETQRNKGNFPGRFSGRQFSNSRSEMNVSTLELGDSALYLCASSPGLGVGLTETQYFGPGTRLLVL.